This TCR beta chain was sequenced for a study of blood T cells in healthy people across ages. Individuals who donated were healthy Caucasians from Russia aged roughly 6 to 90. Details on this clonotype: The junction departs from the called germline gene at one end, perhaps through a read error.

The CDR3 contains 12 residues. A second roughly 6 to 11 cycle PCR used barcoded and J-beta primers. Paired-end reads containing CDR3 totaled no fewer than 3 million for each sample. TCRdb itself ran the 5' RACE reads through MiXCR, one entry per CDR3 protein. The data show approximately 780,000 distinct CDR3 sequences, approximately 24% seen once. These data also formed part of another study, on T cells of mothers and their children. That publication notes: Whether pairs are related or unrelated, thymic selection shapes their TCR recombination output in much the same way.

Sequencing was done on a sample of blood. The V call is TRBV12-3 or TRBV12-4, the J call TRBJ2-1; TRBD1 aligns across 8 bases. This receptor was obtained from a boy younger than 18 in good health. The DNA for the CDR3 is TGTGCCAGCAGTCTTACAGGGGGTGAGCAGTCCTTC. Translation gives CASSLTGGEQSF.